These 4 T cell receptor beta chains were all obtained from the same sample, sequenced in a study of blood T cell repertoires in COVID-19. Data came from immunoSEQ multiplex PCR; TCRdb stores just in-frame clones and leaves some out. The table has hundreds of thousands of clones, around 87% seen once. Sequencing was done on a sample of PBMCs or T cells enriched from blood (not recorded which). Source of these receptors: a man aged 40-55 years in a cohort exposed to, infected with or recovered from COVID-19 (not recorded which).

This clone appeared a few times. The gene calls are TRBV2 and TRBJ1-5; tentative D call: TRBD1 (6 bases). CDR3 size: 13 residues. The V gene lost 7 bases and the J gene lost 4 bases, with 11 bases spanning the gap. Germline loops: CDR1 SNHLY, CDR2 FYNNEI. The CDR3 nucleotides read TGTGCCAGCACCAAGGACAGAAATCAGCCCCAGCATTTT. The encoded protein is CASTKDRNQPQHF.

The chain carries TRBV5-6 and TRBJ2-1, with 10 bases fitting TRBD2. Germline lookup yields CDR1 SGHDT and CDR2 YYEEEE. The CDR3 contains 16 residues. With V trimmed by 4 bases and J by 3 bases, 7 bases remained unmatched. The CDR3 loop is CASSQAAGGDYNEQFF. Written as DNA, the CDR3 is TGTGCCAGCAGCCAAGCAGCGGGAGGGGACTACAATGAGCAGTTCTTC.

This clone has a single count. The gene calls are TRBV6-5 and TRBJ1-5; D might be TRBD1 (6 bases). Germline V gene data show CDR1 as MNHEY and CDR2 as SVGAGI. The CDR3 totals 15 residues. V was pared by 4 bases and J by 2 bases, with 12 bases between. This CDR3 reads CASSSGTLGNQPQHF. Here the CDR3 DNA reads TGTGCCAGCAGTTCCGGGACACTAGGCAATCAGCCCCAGCATTTT.

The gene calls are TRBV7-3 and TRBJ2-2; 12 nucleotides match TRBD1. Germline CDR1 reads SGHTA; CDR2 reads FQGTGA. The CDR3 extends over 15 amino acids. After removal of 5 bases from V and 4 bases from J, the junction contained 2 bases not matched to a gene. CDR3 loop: CASSPGQGATGELFF. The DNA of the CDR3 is TGTGCCAGCAGCCCGGGACAGGGGGCCACCGGGGAGCTGTTTTTT.